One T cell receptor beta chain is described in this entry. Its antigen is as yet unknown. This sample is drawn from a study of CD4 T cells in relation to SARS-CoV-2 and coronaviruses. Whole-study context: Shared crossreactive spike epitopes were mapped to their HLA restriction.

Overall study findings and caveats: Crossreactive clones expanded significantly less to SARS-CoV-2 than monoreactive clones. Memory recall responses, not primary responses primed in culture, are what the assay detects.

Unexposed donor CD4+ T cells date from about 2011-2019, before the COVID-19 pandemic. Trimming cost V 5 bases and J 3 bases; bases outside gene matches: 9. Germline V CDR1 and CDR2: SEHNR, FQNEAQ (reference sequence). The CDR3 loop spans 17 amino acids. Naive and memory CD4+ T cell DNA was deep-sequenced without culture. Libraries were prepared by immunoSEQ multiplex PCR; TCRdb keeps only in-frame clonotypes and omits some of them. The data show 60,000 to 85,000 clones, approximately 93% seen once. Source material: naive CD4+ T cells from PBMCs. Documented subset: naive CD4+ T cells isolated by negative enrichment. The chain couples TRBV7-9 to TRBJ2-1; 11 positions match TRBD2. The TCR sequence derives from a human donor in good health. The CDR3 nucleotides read TGTGCCAGCAGCCTCCAGACTAGCGGGGTGGTCTACAATGAGCAGTTCTTC. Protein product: CASSLQTSGVVYNEQFF.